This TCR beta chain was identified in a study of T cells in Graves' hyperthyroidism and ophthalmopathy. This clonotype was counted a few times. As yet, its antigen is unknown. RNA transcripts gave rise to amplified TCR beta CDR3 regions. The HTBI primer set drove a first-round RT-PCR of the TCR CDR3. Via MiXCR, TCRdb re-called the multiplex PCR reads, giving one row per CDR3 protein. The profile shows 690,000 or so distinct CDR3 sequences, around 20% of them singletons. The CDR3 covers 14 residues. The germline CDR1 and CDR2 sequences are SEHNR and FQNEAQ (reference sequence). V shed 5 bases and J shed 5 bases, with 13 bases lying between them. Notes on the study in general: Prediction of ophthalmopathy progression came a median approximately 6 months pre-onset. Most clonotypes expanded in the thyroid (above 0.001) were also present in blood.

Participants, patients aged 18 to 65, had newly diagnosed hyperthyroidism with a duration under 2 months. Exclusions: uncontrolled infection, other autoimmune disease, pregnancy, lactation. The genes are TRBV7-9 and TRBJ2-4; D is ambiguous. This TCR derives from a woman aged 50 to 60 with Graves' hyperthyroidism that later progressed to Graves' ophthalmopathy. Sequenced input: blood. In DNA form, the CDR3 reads TGTGCCAGCAGCCCCAAAATAGGCCAAAACATTCAGTACTTC. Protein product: CASSPKIGQNIQYF.